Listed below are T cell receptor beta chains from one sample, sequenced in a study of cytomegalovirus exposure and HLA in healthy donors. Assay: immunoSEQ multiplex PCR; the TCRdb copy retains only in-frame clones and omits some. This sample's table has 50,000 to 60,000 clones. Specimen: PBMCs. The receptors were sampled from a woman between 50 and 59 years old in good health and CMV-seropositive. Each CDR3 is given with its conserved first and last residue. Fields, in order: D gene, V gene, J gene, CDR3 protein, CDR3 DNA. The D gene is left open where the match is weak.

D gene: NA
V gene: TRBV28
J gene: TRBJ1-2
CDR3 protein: CASFRYGYTF
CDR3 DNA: TGTGCCAGTTTTCGCTATGGCTACACCTTC

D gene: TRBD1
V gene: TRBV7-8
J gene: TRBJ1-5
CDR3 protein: CASSLKGANNQPQHF
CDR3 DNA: TGTGCCAGCAGCTTAAAGGGGGCAAATAATCAGCCCCAGCATTTT

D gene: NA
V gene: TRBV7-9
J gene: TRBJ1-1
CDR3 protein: CASSFPGNTEAFF
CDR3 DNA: TGTGCCAGCAGCTTCCCAGGGAACACTGAAGCTTTCTTT

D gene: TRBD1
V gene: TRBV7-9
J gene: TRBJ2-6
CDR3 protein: CASSRTGKDVLTF
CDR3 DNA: TGTGCCAGCAGCCGGACAGGGAAGGACGTCCTGACTTTC

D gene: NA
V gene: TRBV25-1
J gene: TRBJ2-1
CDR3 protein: CASSEFPLLAEQFF
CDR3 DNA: TGTGCCAGCAGTGAATTCCCTCTCCTAGCGGAGCAGTTCTTC

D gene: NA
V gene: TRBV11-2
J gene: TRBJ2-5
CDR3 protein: CASSLGAGTLGEQYF
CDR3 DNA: TGTGCCAGCAGCTTAGGGGCAGGAACCCTTGGGGAGCAGTACTTC

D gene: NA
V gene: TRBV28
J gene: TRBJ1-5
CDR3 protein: CASSRGGGNQPQHF
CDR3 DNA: TGTGCCAGCAGCAGGGGTGGTGGCAATCAGCCCCAGCATTTT

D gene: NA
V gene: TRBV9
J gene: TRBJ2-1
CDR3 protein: CASSEQGAAYNEQFF
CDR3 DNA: TGTGCCAGCAGCGAACAGGGTGCTGCCTACAATGAGCAGTTCTTC

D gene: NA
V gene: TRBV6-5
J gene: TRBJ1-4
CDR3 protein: CASSGLGGKLFF
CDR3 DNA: TGTGCCAGCTCAGGTTTGGGTGGAAAACTGTTTTTT

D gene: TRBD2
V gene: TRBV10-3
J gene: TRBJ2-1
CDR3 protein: CALSGRIGNEQFF
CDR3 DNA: TGTGCCTTAAGCGGGAGGATCGGCAATGAGCAGTTCTTC

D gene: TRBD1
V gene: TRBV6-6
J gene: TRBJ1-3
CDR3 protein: CASRGQELGNTIYF
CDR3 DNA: TGTGCCAGCAGGGGACAGGAGCTAGGAAACACCATATATTTT

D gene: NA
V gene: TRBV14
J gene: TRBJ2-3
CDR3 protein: CASSQGSSADTQYF
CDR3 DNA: TGTGCCAGCAGCCAAGGTTCTAGCGCAGATACGCAGTATTTT

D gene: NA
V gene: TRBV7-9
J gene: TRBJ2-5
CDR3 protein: CASSLMRVETQYF
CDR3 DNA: TGTGCCAGCAGCTTGATGAGGGTCGAGACCCAGTACTTC

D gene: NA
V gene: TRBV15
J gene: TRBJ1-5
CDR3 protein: CATSRDRSNQPQHF
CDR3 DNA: TGTGCCACCAGCAGAGATCGTAGCAATCAGCCCCAGCATTTT

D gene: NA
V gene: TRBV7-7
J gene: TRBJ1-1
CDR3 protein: CASSLTVLTEAFF
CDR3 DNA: TGTGCCAGCAGCTTAACGGTGCTCACTGAAGCTTTCTTT

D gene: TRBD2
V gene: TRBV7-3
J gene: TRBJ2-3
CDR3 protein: CASSRGGLAGATDTQYF
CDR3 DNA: TGTGCCAGCAGCCGAGGGGGGCTAGCGGGAGCCACAGATACGCAGTATTTT

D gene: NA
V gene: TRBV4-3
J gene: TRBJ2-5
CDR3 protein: CASSRQADMAQETQYF
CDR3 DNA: TGCGCCAGCAGCCGCCAAGCGGATATGGCCCAAGAGACCCAGTACTTC

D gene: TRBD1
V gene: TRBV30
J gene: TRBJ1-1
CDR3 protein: CAWSVVGTGKRGTEAFF
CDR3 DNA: TGTGCCTGGAGTGTTGTTGGGACAGGGAAGCGCGGCACTGAAGCTTTCTTT

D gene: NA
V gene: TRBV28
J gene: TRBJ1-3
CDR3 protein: CASSLIQGNTIYF
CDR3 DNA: TGTGCCAGCAGTTTGATACAGGGAAACACCATATATTTT

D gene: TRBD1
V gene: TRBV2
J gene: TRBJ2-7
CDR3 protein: CASLRQGGTYEQYF
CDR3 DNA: TGTGCCAGCCTGAGACAGGGGGGAACCTACGAGCAGTACTTC

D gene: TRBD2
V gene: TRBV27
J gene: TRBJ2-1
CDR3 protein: CASTPSSGGVRNEQFF
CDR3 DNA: TGTGCCAGCACCCCCTCTAGCGGGGGGGTCAGGAATGAGCAGTTCTTC

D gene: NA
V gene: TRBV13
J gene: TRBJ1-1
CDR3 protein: CASSYSIGALNTEAFF
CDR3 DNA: TGTGCCAGCAGCTATTCCATAGGGGCGTTAAACACTGAAGCTTTCTTT

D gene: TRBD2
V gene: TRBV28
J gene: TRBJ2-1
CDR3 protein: CASSRGGRAFDEQFF
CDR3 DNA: TGTGCCAGCAGTCGGGGAGGGAGGGCTTTCGATGAGCAGTTCTTC

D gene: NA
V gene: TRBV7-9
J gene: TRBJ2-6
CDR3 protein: CASSSQLPGANVLTF
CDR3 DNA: TGTGCCAGCAGCTCACAGCTCCCCGGGGCCAACGTCCTGACTTTC

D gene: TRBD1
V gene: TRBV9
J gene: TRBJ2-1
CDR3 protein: CASSSWGTVASYNEQFF
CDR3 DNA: TGTGCCAGCAGCTCCTGGGGGACAGTCGCTTCCTACAATGAGCAGTTCTTC

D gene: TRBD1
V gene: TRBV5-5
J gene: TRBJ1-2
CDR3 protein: CASSRTGVYGYTF
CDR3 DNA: TGTGCCAGCAGCCGGACAGGGGTCTATGGCTACACCTTC

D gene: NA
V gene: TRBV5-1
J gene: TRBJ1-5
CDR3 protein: CASSWTVNQPQHF
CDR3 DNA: TGCGCCAGCAGTTGGACAGTCAATCAGCCCCAGCATTTT

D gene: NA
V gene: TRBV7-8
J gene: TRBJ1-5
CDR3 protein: CASSPFRISNQPQHF
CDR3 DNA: TGTGCCAGCAGCCCCTTCAGGATTAGCAATCAGCCCCAGCATTTT

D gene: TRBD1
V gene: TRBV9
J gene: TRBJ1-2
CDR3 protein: CASSVDIQGAGGYTF
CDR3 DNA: TGTGCCAGCAGCGTAGATATACAGGGGGCCGGCGGCTACACCTTC

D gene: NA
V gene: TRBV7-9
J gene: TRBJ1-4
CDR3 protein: CASAGGVRTNEKLFF
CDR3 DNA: TGTGCCAGCGCCGGAGGGGTTCGGACTAATGAAAAACTGTTTTTT

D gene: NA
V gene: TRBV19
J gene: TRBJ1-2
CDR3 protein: CASSLQPRGNYGYTF
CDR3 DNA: TGTGCCAGTAGTCTCCAACCAAGGGGGAACTATGGCTACACCTTC

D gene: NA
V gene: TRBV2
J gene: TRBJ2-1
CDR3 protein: CASSAQFYEQFF
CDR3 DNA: TGTGCCAGCAGTGCACAGTTCTATGAGCAGTTCTTC

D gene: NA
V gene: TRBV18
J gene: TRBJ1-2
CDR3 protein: CASSPRDSFYGYTF
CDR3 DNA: TGTGCCAGCTCACCACGCGACAGTTTCTATGGCTACACCTTC

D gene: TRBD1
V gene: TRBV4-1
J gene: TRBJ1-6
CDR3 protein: CASSRTGTGGKNSPLHF
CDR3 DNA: TGCGCCAGCAGCCGCACCGGGACAGGGGGCAAAAATTCACCCCTCCACTTT

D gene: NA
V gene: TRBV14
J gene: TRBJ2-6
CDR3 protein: CASSQVLGGGDGANVLTF
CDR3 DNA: TGTGCCAGCAGCCAAGTCCTAGGGGGGGGCGACGGGGCCAACGTCCTGACTTTC

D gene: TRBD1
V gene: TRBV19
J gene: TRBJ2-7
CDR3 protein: CASADRGGDEQYF
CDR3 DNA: TGTGCCAGTGCGGACAGGGGGGGTGACGAGCAGTACTTC

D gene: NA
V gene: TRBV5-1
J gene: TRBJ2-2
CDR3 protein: CASSRDFTTGELFF
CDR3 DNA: TGCGCCAGCAGCCGGGACTTCACCACCGGGGAGCTGTTTTTT

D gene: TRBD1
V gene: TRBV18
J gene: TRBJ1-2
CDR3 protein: CASSPDRGRDGYTF
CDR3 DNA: TGTGCCAGCTCACCGGACAGGGGAAGGGATGGCTACACCTTC

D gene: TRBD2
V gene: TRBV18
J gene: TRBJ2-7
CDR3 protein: CASSPPKGPVGGIYEQYF
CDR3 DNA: TGTGCCAGCTCACCACCGAAAGGACCGGTCGGGGGGATCTACGAGCAGTACTTC